The clone carrying this TCR beta chain was recorded at least ten times. The antigen remains unidentified. This sample holds PBMCs from 9.5 to 10 ml fresh peripheral blood. Germline CDR1 is SGHRS and CDR2 is YFSETQ. There are 14 residues in the CDR3. The ends lost 4 bases at V and 7 bases at J; junction bases unmatched: 9. This entry is derived from a study of T cells in Graves' hyperthyroidism and ophthalmopathy. As for the study in general: Peripheral blood was taken when the disease was first diagnosed, before any treatment began. Broader study findings: By a 13 V-J model, ophthalmopathy was set apart from stable hyperthyroidism. Blood shared most expanded thyroid clonotypes above 0.001.

The source material, RNA transcripts, was used to amplify TCR beta CDR3 regions. Initially, a first-round RT-PCR of the TCR CDR3 employed the HTBI primer set. TCRdb itself ran the multiplex PCR reads through MiXCR, one entry per CDR3 protein. This sample yields approximately 400,000 distinct CDR3 sequences, of which approximately 15% are seen a single time; approximately 11% belongs to the top ten. The sequence was obtained from a woman in her sixties with Graves' hyperthyroidism. Sequencing used blood. The chain is built from TRBV5-1 and TRBJ2-7, with 9 positions matching TRBD1. DNA for the CDR3: TGCGCCAGCAGCGCCCTACAGGGGGCGGTGGAGCAGTACTTC. The encoded protein is CASSALQGAVEQYF. Full variable domain (rest looked up from reference TRBV5-1 and TRBJ2-7): KAGVTQTPRYLIKTRGQQVTLSCSPISGHRSVSWYQQTPGQGLQFLFEYFSETQRNKGNFPGRFSGRQFSNSRSEMNVSTLELGDSALYLCASSALQGAVEQYFGPGTRLTVT.